The 26 T cell receptor beta chains given below trace back to one sample, sequenced in a study of blood T cells in healthy people across ages (dated by TCRdb to between 2014 and 2017). The library was produced with 5' RACE. Instrument used: Illumina HiSeq 2500. A second PCR of roughly 7 to 12 cycles was run with a J-beta primer mix and a sample-barcoded 5' primer. The raw public data were reprocessed by TCRdb itself: fastp quality trimming at Q25, MiXCR clonotype calling, in-frame beta chains only. Entries that share a CDR3 protein sequence are merged under the most common genes and DNA. Recorded for this sample are about 1.5 million distinct CDR3 sequences; roughly 43% of them occurred a single time. The ten top clones hold about 4.1% of the sample. The sample comprised blood. The receptors were gathered from a woman in her late teens or twenties in good health.

The chain recombines TRBV7-2 with TRBJ2-7, with D unclear. The CDR3 has 15 residues. Trimming shortened V by 2 bases and J by 2 bases, and 13 bases separated the two germline ends. The germline gives CDR1 SGHTA, CDR2 FQGNSA. CDR3 in DNA: TGTGCCAGCAGCTTAAGGGCGGTTAAACCCTACGAGCAGTACTTC. Its translation is CASSLRAVKPYEQYF.

V gene TRBV4-3 combines with J gene TRBJ2-1, with 9 bases identical to TRBD2. The trim removed 5 bases at V and 4 bases at J, leaving 9 bases unmatched. Looked up from germline, CDR1 is LGHNA and CDR2 is YSLEER. CDR3 length: 16 residues. CDR3 amino acids: CASSIILAGSYNEQFF. The CDR3, as DNA: TGCGCCAGCAGCATCATCCTAGCGGGGTCATACAATGAGCAGTTCTTC.

This clonotype has more than one count but fewer than ten. V is TRBV9 and J is TRBJ2-2; D is unresolved. This CDR3 comprises 15 residues. Trimming shortened V by 7 bases and J by 2 bases, and 15 bases separated the two germline ends. Germline lookup yields CDR1 SGDLS and CDR2 YYNGEE. The DNA for the CDR3 is TGTGCCAGCGCGACGGAACGGTTAAACACCGGGGAGCTGTTTTTT. Protein: CASATERLNTGELFF.

This rearrangement joins TRBV6-1 to TRBJ2-1, with TRBD2 matching 9 bases. This CDR3 has 16 residues. V trimming: 4 bases; J trimming: 4 bases; junction bases outside the gene matches: 8. Germline CDR1 reads MNHNS; CDR2 reads SASEGT. CDR3 DNA: TGTGCCAGCAGTGGGGTAGCGGGAGCTGCATACAATGAGCAGTTCTTC. Residues: CASSGVAGAAYNEQFF.

J is TRBJ2-3 and V is TRBV27; 10 bases fit TRBD2. Germline V gene sequence: CDR1 MNHEY, CDR2 SMNVEV (reference sequence). CDR3 length: 15 residues. Germline trimming cut 9 bases from V and 3 bases from J; bases unmatched to any gene: 9. In DNA, the CDR3 is TGTGCCAGAATTAGTAGCGGGGGGTTAACAGATACGCAGTATTTT. The encoded protein is CARISSGGLTDTQYF.

This clonotype showed up just a few times. The gene calls are TRBV7-9 and TRBJ1-2; D not resolved. Germline assignment: CDR1 SEHNR and CDR2 FQNEAQ (reference sequence). The CDR3 sequence is 12 residues long. Trimming shortened V by 1 base and J by 13 bases, and 13 bases separated the two germline ends. Here the CDR3 DNA reads TGTGCCAGCAGCTTAGGGTCCTTGCTGAGCACCTTC. This gives the protein CASSLGSLLSTF. Based on the CDR3 plus reference TRBV7-9 and TRBJ1-2, the full variable domain is DTGVSQNPRHKITKRGQNVTFRCDPISEHNRLYWYRQTLGQGPEFLTYFQNEAQLEKSRLLSDRFSAERPKGSFSTLEIQRTEQGDSAMYLCASSLGSLLSTFGSGTRLTVV.

The chain uses TRBV7-2 and TRBJ1-4; the D is unclear. Germline V gives CDR1 SGHTA, CDR2 FQGNSA. V lost 5 bases to trimming and J lost 0 bases, with 10 bases between them. The CDR3 spans 15 residues. The CDR3 sequence is CASSPDGATNEKLFF. The CDR3 DNA reads TGTGCCAGCAGCCCGGACGGTGCAACTAATGAAAAACTGTTTTTT.

The table lists this clonotype with a few counts. The V call is TRBV7-2, the J call TRBJ2-3; 8 bases map to TRBD1. Looked up from germline, CDR1 is SGHTA and CDR2 is FQGNSA. Losses at the gene ends were 4 bases for V and 2 bases for J; bases not matched to a gene: 5. The CDR3 length is 15 residues. The CDR3 is CASSYRQGTTDTQYF. In nucleotides, the CDR3 is TGTGCCAGCAGCTACCGACAGGGGACCACAGATACGCAGTATTTT.

The J gene is TRBJ1-4, the V gene TRBV29-1, with unresolved D. The germline gives CDR1 SQVTM, CDR2 ANQGSEA. V gave up 7 bases and J gave up 10 bases, with 13 bases separating them. The CDR3 extends over 11 amino acids. The CDR3 DNA reads as TGCAGCGGTGGGTATTTAGGAAAACTGTTTTTT. Translation: CSGGYLGKLFF. The full variable domain, with the rest looked up from reference TRBV29-1 and TRBJ1-4, is SAVISQKPSRDICQRGTSLTIQCQVDSQVTMMFWYRQQPGQSLTLIATANQGSEATYESGFVIDKFPISRPNLTFSTLTVSNMSPEDSSIYLCSGGYLGKLFFGSGTQLSVL.

The chain uses TRBV15 and TRBJ2-7, with D perhaps assigned TRBD1 or TRBD2 (5 bases each). This CDR3 has 13 amino acids. Between the trimmed V and J ends, which lost 6 bases and 4 bases, there was a span of 13 bases. CDR1 and CDR2 from the germline V gene are LNHNV and YYDKDF (reference sequence). The CDR3 DNA follows: TGTGCCACCAGAAGGGACCGTATGTACGAGCAGTACTTC. Translation: CATRRDRMYEQYF.

Only a few counts were recorded for this clonotype. The J gene is TRBJ2-3, the V gene TRBV7-3, with D perhaps assigned TRBD1 or TRBD2 (5 bases each). In germline, CDR1 is SGHTA, CDR2 FQGTGA. The CDR3 is 16 residues long. Trimming left V 6 bases short and J 0 bases short, with 16 bases between. CDR3 coding DNA: TGTGCCAGCAGTTTCTCCGGGACCCTTAGCACAGATACGCAGTATTTT. It is translated as CASSFSGTLSTDTQYF.

V gene TRBV7-8 combines with J gene TRBJ2-5; no firm D call. Trimming left V 5 bases short and J 0 bases short, with 7 bases between. The CDR3 consists of 13 residues. CDR1 is SGHVS, CDR2 FQNEAQ, per germline. This CDR3 reads CASSPNHQETQYF. For the CDR3, the DNA is TGTGCCAGCAGCCCAAACCACCAAGAGACCCAGTACTTC.

This chain joins TRBV18 and TRBJ2-3, with D perhaps TRBD2 (5 bases). The CDR3 spans 17 residues. V lost 2 bases and J lost 0, with 15 bases in between. CDR1 is KGHSH and CDR2 is LQKENI in the germline V gene. CDR3 protein: CASSPSRKRTSTDTQYF. The CDR3 nucleotides are TGTGCCAGCTCACCATCCAGGAAGCGGACTAGCACAGATACGCAGTATTTT.

This chain links TRBV7-2 with TRBJ1-6, with D possibly matching TRBD1 (6 bases). CDR1 and CDR2 from the germline V gene are SGHTA and FQGNSA. This CDR3 spans 13 amino acids. V dropped 8 bases and J dropped 6 bases, with 11 bases sitting between them. CDR3: CASAGGANSPLHF. CDR3 in DNA: TGTGCCAGCGCGGGGGGGGCTAATTCACCCCTCCACTTT.

The gene calls are TRBV20-1 and TRBJ2-2; 9 positions match TRBD1. Trimming at V came to 5 bases and at J to 7 bases, leaving 5 bases not matched to a gene. The V gene's germline CDR1 is DFQATT and CDR2 SNEGSKA (reference sequence). This CDR3 contains 13 residues. The chain's CDR3 is CSAPQGANGELFF. CDR3 DNA sequence: TGCAGTGCTCCACAGGGGGCGAACGGGGAGCTGTTTTTT.

This clonotype was recorded many times. The genes are TRBV6-6 and TRBJ2-3, with a possible D match to TRBD2 (7 bases). V was pared by 5 bases and J by 1 base, with 16 bases between. The CDR3 extends over 16 amino acids. Germline CDR1 reads MNHNY; CDR2 reads SVGAGI (reference sequence). CDR3 in DNA: TGTGCCAGCAGTACCTCTTGGGGGGGGCGCACAGATACGCAGTATTTT. Protein: CASSTSWGGRTDTQYF.

The chain carries TRBV13 and TRBJ1-2; a weak D match, TRBD1 (6 bases). Germline V gives CDR1 PRHDT, CDR2 FYEKMQ (reference sequence). V lost 6 bases to trimming and J lost 4 bases, with 15 bases between them. This CDR3 is built from 14 residues. Here the CDR3 DNA reads TGTGCCAGCAGTTTAAAGGGGGGAGGCTATGGCTACACCTTC. It is translated as CASSLKGGGYGYTF.

This rearrangement joins TRBV7-9 to TRBJ1-2; TRBD1 agrees at 9 bases. CDR1 and CDR2 (germline): SEHNR, FQNEAQ (reference sequence). The CDR3 consists of 16 residues. V was clipped by 4 bases and J by 5 bases; unmatched bases: 11. The chain's CDR3 is CASSSTTGGDFYGYTF. CDR3 nucleotides: TGTGCCAGCAGCTCGACAACAGGGGGCGATTTTTATGGCTACACCTTC.

This clonotype came up many times. The V call is TRBV12-3 or TRBV12-4, the J call TRBJ2-7; 11 nucleotides match TRBD2. The CDR3 has 15 residues. J was trimmed by 0 bases and V by 4 bases; bases with no gene match: 2. CDR3 coding DNA: TGTGCCAGCAGTTCCGGGACTAGCGGCTCCTACGAGCAGTACTTC. Translating gives CASSSGTSGSYEQYF.

This clonotype was detected only a few times. This CDR3 reads CSASKGGVYNEQFF. DNA for the CDR3: TGCAGTGCTAGTAAAGGGGGCGTCTACAATGAGCAGTTCTTC. This chain uses TRBV20-1 with TRBJ2-1; 7 nucleotides line up with TRBD1. Germline trimming cut 3 bases from V and 3 bases from J; bases unmatched to any gene: 5. Germline V lookup: CDR1 DFQATT, CDR2 SNEGSKA (reference sequence). The CDR3 runs to 14 residues.

The rearrangement joins TRBV15 to TRBJ2-3; maybe TRBD2 (6 bases). From germline, CDR1 is LNHNV and CDR2 YYDKDF (reference sequence). The CDR3 loop spans 15 amino acids. The V end lost 1 base, the J end lost 2 bases, and 10 bases lay between the germline ends. CDR3 protein: CATSRVAGNTDTQYF. The CDR3 DNA follows: TGTGCCACCAGCAGAGTTGCGGGGAACACAGATACGCAGTATTTT.

V usage is TRBV20-1 and J usage is TRBJ2-3; D gene uncertain. The germline gives CDR1 DFQATT, CDR2 SNEGSKA (reference sequence). V lost 2 bases to trimming and J lost 1 base, with 13 bases between them. CDR3 length: 15 residues. The CDR3 nucleotides are TGCAGTGCTAGACTAGGCGTCTCCGGCACAGATACGCAGTATTTT. The encoded protein is CSARLGVSGTDTQYF.

This clonotype showed up just a few times. The chain couples TRBV7-9 to TRBJ2-3, with D maybe TRBD2 (6 bases). The CDR3 covers 14 residues. The germline V gene encodes CDR1 SEHNR and CDR2 FQNEAQ (reference sequence). The V end was cut by 5 bases, the J end by 7 bases, with 16 bases between. CDR3 sequence: CASSDLAGPNTQYF. The CDR3 region has the DNA TGTGCCAGCAGCGATCTGGCGGGGCCCAATACGCAGTATTTT. Supplemented by reference TRBV7-9 and TRBJ2-3, the full variable domain reads DTGVSQNPRHKITKRGQNVTFRCDPISEHNRLYWYRQTLGQGPEFLTYFQNEAQLEKSRLLSDRFSAERPKGSFSTLEIQRTEQGDSAMYLCASSDLAGPNTQYFGPGTRLTVL.

This clonotype was picked up a small number of times. The genes are TRBV20-1 and TRBJ2-1; maybe TRBD1 (6 bases). Germline V gene sequence: CDR1 DFQATT, CDR2 SNEGSKA (reference sequence). Between the trimmed V and J ends, which lost 6 bases and 12 bases, there was a span of 15 bases. This CDR3 has 11 amino acids. The CDR3 region is CSAAQGYVQFF. The CDR3 nucleotides read TGCAGTGCAGCACAGGGCTATGTGCAGTTCTTC.

In its sample, this clonotype was seen once. The chain carries TRBV4-1 and TRBJ2-7, with 13 bases matching TRBD2. The closer fit of TRBJ2-4 to the DNA end suggests the J call may be wrong. CDR1 is MGHRA and CDR2 is YSYEKL in the germline V gene. CDR3 length equals 15 residues. For the CDR3, the DNA is TGCGCCAGCAGCCAAGGACTAGCGGGAGGTAGCATTCAGTACTTC. Translation: CASSQGLAGGSIQYF.

The rearrangement joins TRBV28 to TRBJ2-1, with TRBD2 as a possible D gene (6 bases). V lost 5 bases and J lost 10, with 18 bases in between. Germline CDR1 MDHEN, CDR2 SYDVKM. The CDR3 sequence is 14 residues long. DNA for the CDR3: TGTGCCAGCAGTCCACCATCCGCCCGGGGGGAGCAGTTCTTC. As protein: CASSPPSARGEQFF.